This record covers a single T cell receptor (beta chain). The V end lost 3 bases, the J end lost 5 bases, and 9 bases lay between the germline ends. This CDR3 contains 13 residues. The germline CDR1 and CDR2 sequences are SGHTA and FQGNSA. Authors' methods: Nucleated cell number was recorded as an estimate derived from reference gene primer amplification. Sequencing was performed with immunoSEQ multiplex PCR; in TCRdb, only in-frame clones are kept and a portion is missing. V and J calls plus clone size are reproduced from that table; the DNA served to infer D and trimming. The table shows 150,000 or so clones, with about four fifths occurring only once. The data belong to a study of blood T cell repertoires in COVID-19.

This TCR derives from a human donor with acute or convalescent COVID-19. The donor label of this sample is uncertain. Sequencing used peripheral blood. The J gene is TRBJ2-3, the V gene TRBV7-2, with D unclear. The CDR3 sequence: CASSFEIQDTQYF. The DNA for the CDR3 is TGTGCCAGCAGCTTCGAGATCCAAGATACGCAGTATTTT. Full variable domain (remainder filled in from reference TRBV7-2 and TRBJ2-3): GAGVSQSPSNKVTEKGKDVELRCDPISGHTALYWYRQSLGQGLEFLIYFQGNSAPDKSGLPSDRFSAERTGGSVSTLTIQRTQQEDSAVYLCASSFEIQDTQYFGPGTRLTVL.